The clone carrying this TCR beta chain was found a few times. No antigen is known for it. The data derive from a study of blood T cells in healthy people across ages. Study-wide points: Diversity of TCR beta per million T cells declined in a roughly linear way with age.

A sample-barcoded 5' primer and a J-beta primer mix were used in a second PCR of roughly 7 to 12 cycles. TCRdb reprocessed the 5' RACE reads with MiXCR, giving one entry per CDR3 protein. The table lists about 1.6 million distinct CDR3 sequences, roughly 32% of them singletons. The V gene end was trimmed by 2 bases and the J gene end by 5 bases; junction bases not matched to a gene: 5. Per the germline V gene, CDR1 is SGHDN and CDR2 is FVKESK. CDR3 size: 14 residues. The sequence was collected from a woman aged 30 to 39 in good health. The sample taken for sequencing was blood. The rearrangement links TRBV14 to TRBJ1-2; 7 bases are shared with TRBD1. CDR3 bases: TGTGCCAGCAGCCAACTCGGGACAGCTTATGGCTACACCTTC. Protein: CASSQLGTAYGYTF.